These 30 T cell receptor beta chains came from one sample sequenced in a study of shared clonotypes between healthy human individuals (dated by TCRdb to 2018 to 2021). The method behind the library was the immunoSEQ multiplex PCR assay. TCRdb took this table from immuneACCESS and kept in-frame rearrangements with V and J called. Such tables lack part of the clones; where checked against another copy, unresolved V genes explain under half of the gap, and the rest is unexplained. Here the sample has about 680,000 clones; 73% occur a single time. 1.5% to 2% of the sample is held by the ten biggest clonotypes. The sequencing sample was made of memory CD4+ T cells sorted from blood. Interpreted using the paper, the cell subset or site label stands for: CD45RA-negative fraction. All receptors come from a woman aged 25 to 45 in good health.

The table lists this clone with a few counts. The chain has TRBV27 and TRBJ1-4; D might be TRBD1 (6 bases). The CDR3 contains 14 residues. Trimming took 8 bases from V and 11 from J, leaving 21 bases between them. Per germline, CDR1 MNHEY and CDR2 SMNVEV (reference sequence). The CDR3 loop reads CASGPAGGNRKLFF. The CDR3 DNA reads TGTGCCAGCGGGCCCGCCGGGGGCAATAGGAAACTGTTTTTT.

About this clone itself: One end of the junction varies from germline; a read error may be responsible. The rearrangement links TRBV10-3 to TRBJ2-2, with D perhaps matching TRBD1 (6 bases). This CDR3 region has 15 residues. Germline V gene lookup returns CDR1 ENHRY and CDR2 SYGVKD. The CDR3 sequence: CATESGAMNIGELFF. The CDR3 DNA is TGTGCCACGGAATCAGGGGCGATGAACATCGGGGAGCTGTTTTTT.

The J gene is TRBJ2-3, the V gene TRBV10-1; 11 bases match TRBD2. Trimming took 0 bases from V and 5 from J; bases not matched to a gene: 10. This CDR3 spans 18 amino acids. Germline V gene data show CDR1 as WNHNN and CDR2 as SYGVQD (reference sequence). CDR3 protein: CASSESTLSGRAGDTQYF. In DNA form, the CDR3 reads TGCGCCAGCAGTGAGTCGACACTTAGCGGGAGGGCCGGAGATACGCAGTATTTT.

This clone has just a few counts. The V gene is TRBV7-8, the J gene TRBJ2-5; D unclear. TRBJ2-7 explains the end of the DNA better; the J call may be wrong. This CDR3 contains 15 residues. Germline loops: CDR1 SGHVS, CDR2 FQNEAQ. The CDR3 DNA is TGTGCCAGCAGCTTTCCCCCAAGGCCCCCCTACGAGCAGTACTTC. Translating gives CASSFPPRPPYEQYF.

This chain links TRBV27 with TRBJ1-4; D call uncertain. In germline, CDR1 is MNHEY, CDR2 SMNVEV (reference sequence). Between the trimmed V and J ends, which lost 1 base and 7 bases, there was a span of 13 bases. CDR3 size: 15 residues. The chain's CDR3 is CASSLLFGRVEKLFF. CDR3 in DNA: TGTGCCAGCAGTTTATTATTTGGGAGGGTTGAAAAACTGTTTTTT.

The gene calls are TRBV7-8 and TRBJ2-5, with 8 bases that match TRBD1. J gave up 6 bases and V 5 bases, and 8 bases lay outside the gene matches. Germline values: CDR1 SGHVS, CDR2 FQNEAQ. The CDR3 has 14 amino acids. The CDR3 sequence is CASSVNTGGQTQYF. As DNA, the CDR3 is TGTGCCAGCAGCGTAAACACAGGGGGACAGACCCAGTACTTC.

The sample holds one count of this clone. The chain recombines TRBV5-4 with TRBJ2-5; 10 bases are a match to TRBD2. Germline loops: CDR1 SGHNT, CDR2 YYREEE (reference sequence). J lost 5 bases, V lost 6 bases, and 7 bases had no gene match. CDR3 length equals 14 residues. CDR3: CASTSQAGGETQYF. Written as DNA, the CDR3 is TGTGCCAGCACCTCCCAAGCGGGAGGGGAGACCCAGTACTTC.

The rearrangement links TRBV7-8 to TRBJ2-7; no definite D call. The length of the CDR3 is 14 residues. Germline CDR1 and CDR2: SGHVS and FQNEAQ. The V and J ends lost 3 bases and 6 bases respectively, with 15 bases between them. In DNA form, the CDR3 reads TGTGCCAGCAGCTTTAACGCGAGGCGTAGCGAGCAGTACTTC. Amino acid sequence: CASSFNARRSEQYF.

The chain is built from TRBV7-2 and TRBJ2-3; D unclear. Germline V gives CDR1 SGHTA, CDR2 FQGNSA. V gave up 0 bases and J gave up 0 bases, with 7 bases separating them. There are 15 residues in the CDR3. In DNA form, the CDR3 reads TGTGCCAGCAGCTTAGCGCTCATGAGCACAGATACGCAGTATTTT. Its protein product is CASSLALMSTDTQYF.

The chain joins TRBV30 to TRBJ1-3, with D hard to call. In germline, CDR1 is GTSNPN, CDR2 SVGIG (reference sequence). V was shortened by 0 bases and J by 2 bases, with 11 bases between the two germline ends. This CDR3 has 15 residues. The CDR3 region is CAWSVFAGTGNTIYF. The CDR3 DNA follows: TGTGCCTGGAGTGTATTTGCGGGAACTGGAAACACCATATATTTT. Full variable domain (rest looked up from reference TRBV30 and TRBJ1-3): SQTIHQWPATLVQPVGSPLSLECTVEGTSNPNLYWYRQAAGRGLQLLFYSVGIGQISSEVPQNLSASRPQDRQFILSSKKLLLSDSGFYLCAWSVFAGTGNTIYFGEGSWLTVV.

This clone came up many times. The V call is TRBV30, the J call TRBJ1-2; weak D call: TRBD1 (6 bases). Germline CDR1 reads GTSNPN; CDR2 reads SVGIG (reference sequence). The CDR3 spans 13 residues. Trimming left V 3 bases short and J 5 bases short, with 13 bases between. The CDR3 coding sequence is TGTGCCTGGAGATCATCAGGGGAATATGGCTACACCTTC. It yields the protein CAWRSSGEYGYTF.

The count of this clone is one. The chain employs TRBV7-9 and TRBJ1-1; weak D call: TRBD1 (5 bases). The germline CDR1 and CDR2 sequences are SEHNR and FQNEAQ (reference sequence). The CDR3 consists of 14 residues. The V and J ends lost 1 base and 1 base respectively, with 7 bases between them. The CDR3 coding sequence is TGTGCCAGCAGCTTAGGACAGACGAACACTGAAGCTTTCTTT. Amino acids: CASSLGQTNTEAFF.

The CDR3, as DNA: TGTGCCACCAGCAGAGACCGGGTCTCTGGAAACACCATATATTTT. Residues: CATSRDRVSGNTIYF. V usage is TRBV15 and J usage is TRBJ1-3; D gene uncertain. The germline V gene encodes CDR1 LNHNV and CDR2 YYDKDF (reference sequence). The CDR3 totals 15 residues. Trimming removed 0 bases from V and 0 bases from J, with 6 bases in between.

V gene TRBV28 combines with J gene TRBJ2-6; TRBD1 is a possible D gene (7 bases). In germline, CDR1 is MDHEN, CDR2 SYDVKM. V shed 8 bases and J shed 0 bases, with 23 bases lying between them. The CDR3 loop spans 19 amino acids. CDR3 nucleotide sequence: TGTGCCAGCCGTGGCAGGGGGAGGTTCACAAGCTCTGGGGCCAACGTCCTGACTTTC. This translates into CASRGRGRFTSSGANVLTF.

The rearrangement uses TRBV5-1 and TRBJ1-1, with D maybe TRBD1 (5 bases). V gave up 2 bases and J gave up 1 base, with 9 bases separating them. The CDR3 totals 14 residues. From germline, CDR1 is SGHRS and CDR2 YFSETQ. The CDR3 nucleotides are TGCGCCAGCAGCTTTACGACAGCGAACACTGAAGCTTTCTTT. This sequence encodes CASSFTTANTEAFF. Full variable domain (missing parts from reference TRBV5-1 and TRBJ1-1): KAGVTQTPRYLIKTRGQQVTLSCSPISGHRSVSWYQQTPGQGLQFLFEYFSETQRNKGNFPGRFSGRQFSNSRSEMNVSTLELGDSALYLCASSFTTANTEAFFGQGTRLTVV.

The V call is TRBV2, the J call TRBJ2-4; 12 bases map to TRBD2. This CDR3 has 14 amino acids. In germline, CDR1 is SNHLY, CDR2 FYNNEI. Losses at the gene ends were 4 bases for V and 9 bases for J; bases not matched to a gene: 4. In nucleotides, the CDR3 is TGTGCCAGCAGTGGACTAGCGGGAGTCCTCATTCAGTACTTC. Residues: CASSGLAGVLIQYF. Drawing the rest from reference TRBV2 and TRBJ2-4, the complete variable domain is EPEVTQTPSHQVTQMGQEVILRCVPISNHLYFYWYRQILGQKVEFLVSFYNNEISEKSEIFDDQFSVERPDGSNFTLKIRSTKLEDSAMYFCASSGLAGVLIQYFGAGTRLSVL.

The V and J genes are TRBV5-1 and TRBJ1-1; weak D call: TRBD1 (5 bases). Trimming took off 3 bases at V and 3 bases at J, with 15 bases between the two ends. CDR1 SGHRS and CDR2 YFSETQ come from the germline V gene. CDR3 length: 15 residues. CDR3 nucleotide sequence: TGCGCCAGCAGCTCCCAGGGTCTCGGGGACACTGAAGCTTTCTTT. This sequence encodes CASSSQGLGDTEAFF.

V and J are TRBV28 and TRBJ1-2; 12 bases fit TRBD1. Germline V CDR1 and CDR2: MDHEN, SYDVKM. This CDR3 spans 14 amino acids. With V trimmed by 6 bases and J by 8 bases, 7 bases remained unmatched. Here the CDR3 reads CASRMGQGARGYTF. The CDR3 coding sequence is TGTGCCAGCAGGATGGGACAGGGGGCAAGAGGCTACACCTTC.

On this clone: A much more abundant neighbour one base away suggests this may be a read error. This specimen includes other DNA sequences encoding the same CDR3. The J gene is TRBJ2-1, the V gene TRBV5-1; no clear D. V was pared by 0 bases and J by 0 bases, with 7 bases between. The length of the CDR3 is 15 residues. Germline CDR1 and CDR2: SGHRS and YFSETQ. CDR3 DNA sequence: TGCGCCAGCAGCTTGGACTCCCACTCCTACAATGAGCAGTTCTTC. Amino acids: CASSLDSHSYNEQFF. The complete variable domain, with remaining parts taken from reference TRBV5-1 and TRBJ2-1, reads KAGVTQTPRYLIKTRGQQVTLSCSPISGHRSVSWYQQTPGQGLQFLFEYFSETQRNKGNFPGRFSGRQFSNSRSEMNVSTLELGDSALYLCASSLDSHSYNEQFFGPGTRLTVL.

The chain employs TRBV19 and TRBJ2-5; TRBD2 aligns across 9 bases. In germline, CDR1 is LNHDA, CDR2 SQIVND (reference sequence). The CDR3 consists of 15 residues. With 6 bases clipped from V and 5 bases from J, the junction kept 10 bases outside the gene matches. In DNA, the CDR3 is TGTGCCAGTAGCGGGACTAGCACAAGACTGGAGACCCAGTACTTC. Translation gives CASSGTSTRLETQYF.

DNA for the CDR3: TGTGCTAGTGGTGAGGGACGTACGAACACCGGGGAGCTGTTTTTT. It encodes CASGEGRTNTGELFF. The rearrangement uses TRBV12-5 and TRBJ2-2; D could derive from TRBD1 or TRBD2 (5 bases each). This CDR3 is built from 15 residues. Trimming cost V 5 bases and J 0 bases, with 10 bases left between them. The germline CDR1 and CDR2 sequences are LGHNT and FRNRAP.

The gene calls are TRBV2 and TRBJ2-5; D gene ambiguous. Looked up from germline, CDR1 is SNHLY and CDR2 is FYNNEI. Trimming cost V 5 bases and J 1 base, with 5 bases left between them. The CDR3 runs 12 residues. The CDR3 region has the DNA TGTGCCAGCAGTTACAGCCAAGAGACCCAGTACTTC. Protein product: CASSYSQETQYF.

The genes are TRBV7-2 and TRBJ2-6; D is possibly TRBD1 (5 bases). The CDR3 spans 16 residues. CDR1 and CDR2 from the germline V gene are SGHTA and FQGNSA. V lost 4 bases to trimming and J lost 2 bases, with 12 bases between them. CDR3 protein: CASSSRVITGANVLTF. In DNA, the CDR3 is TGTGCCAGCAGCTCCAGGGTAATAACTGGGGCCAACGTCCTGACTTTC.

This clone was seen more than once but under ten times. V and J are TRBV20-1 and TRBJ2-2; D gene ambiguous. This CDR3 region has 11 residues. Trimming stripped 7 bases from V and 6 bases from J, with 9 bases between. In germline, CDR1 is DFQATT, CDR2 SNEGSKA (reference sequence). The CDR3 reads CSVPLAGELFF. The CDR3 nucleotides are TGCAGTGTACCGCTGGCCGGGGAGCTGTTTTTT.

The CDR3 here is CASTLSRTGVHEQYF. CDR3 in DNA: TGTGCCAGCACCCTGTCCCGGACAGGGGTGCACGAGCAGTACTTC. The chain has TRBV6-5 and TRBJ2-7, with TRBD1 identical over 9 bases. This CDR3 has 15 residues. Germline V gives CDR1 MNHEY, CDR2 SVGAGI. J was trimmed by 5 bases and V by 7 bases; bases with no gene match: 12.

V usage is TRBV29-1 and J usage is TRBJ2-1, with TRBD2 identical over 8 bases. This CDR3 is built from 13 residues. CDR1 and CDR2 (germline): SQVTM, ANQGSEA. V shed 7 bases, J shed 10 bases, and the junction held 12 bases outside the gene matches. Here the CDR3 reads CSDTSGPGSEQFF. For the CDR3, the DNA is TGCAGCGACACTAGCGGTCCTGGCTCGGAGCAGTTCTTC.

V gene TRBV6-1 combines with J gene TRBJ1-1; D possibly corresponds to TRBD1 (5 bases). The germline gives CDR1 MNHNS, CDR2 SASEGT. V dropped 8 bases and J dropped 2 bases, with 12 bases sitting between them. CDR3 size: 13 residues. The CDR3 protein is CASPWGENTEAFF. The CDR3 DNA is TGTGCCAGCCCTTGGGGGGAAAACACTGAAGCTTTCTTT.

The V call is TRBV23-1, the J call TRBJ2-1; possibly TRBD1 for D (5 bases). TRBV23-1 counts as an open reading frame of uncertain function. The CDR3 sequence is 13 residues long. Trimming pared 6 bases from V and 8 bases from J, leaving 14 bases between. CDR3 in amino acids: CASRTSRGDEQFF. The CDR3 DNA follows: TGCGCCAGCAGGACTTCTAGGGGCGATGAGCAGTTCTTC.

The V and J genes are TRBV5-1 and TRBJ1-4; D is unclear. This CDR3 comprises 15 residues. Germline CDR1 and CDR2: SGHRS and YFSETQ. The V gene lost 0 bases and the J gene lost 3 bases, with 9 bases spanning the gap. DNA of the CDR3: TGCGCCAGCAGCTTGGTCCCTTCACCTAATGAAAAACTGTTTTTT. This sequence encodes CASSLVPSPNEKLFF.

CDR3 protein: CASRIGQSSTDTQYF. Here the CDR3 DNA reads TGTGCCAGCAGAATAGGACAGAGTAGCACAGATACGCAGTATTTT. The chain links TRBV25-1 to TRBJ2-3; TRBD1 is a possible D gene (6 bases). Deletions cut 6 bases from V and 0 bases from J, with 13 bases between. The CDR3 is 15 amino acids. CDR1 is MGHDK and CDR2 is SYGVNS in the germline V gene.